These 18 T cell receptor beta chains were sequenced from one sample in a study of blood T cell repertoires in COVID-19. Libraries were prepared by immunoSEQ multiplex PCR; TCRdb keeps only in-frame clonotypes and omits some of them. The repertoire has 100,000 to 150,000 clones, roughly 80% of them found once; the top ten carry 17%. The material sequenced was peripheral blood. These receptors all stem from a woman older than 75 with acute or convalescent COVID-19.

J is TRBJ2-2 and V is TRBV11-2; D ambiguous. From germline, CDR1 is SGHAT and CDR2 FQNNGV. V was cut by 5 bases and J by 3 bases, with 13 bases left in between. This CDR3 has 15 residues. The CDR3 spells CASSPLSGYTGELFF. The CDR3 DNA follows: TGTGCCAGCAGCCCACTCTCAGGATACACCGGGGAGCTGTTTTTT.

CDR3 region: CASSRTRATTGELFF. The CDR3 DNA sequence: TGTGCCAGCAGTCGGACTAGAGCGACCACCGGGGAGCTGTTTTTT. J is TRBJ2-2 and V is TRBV6-5, with 7 positions matching TRBD2. V was clipped by 5 bases and J by 4 bases; unmatched bases: 7. Germline CDR1 and CDR2: MNHEY and SVGAGI. There are 15 residues in the CDR3.

This chain connects TRBV3-1 (or the pseudogene TRBV3-2) to TRBJ1-2, with 7 bases identical to TRBD1. Germline V gene lookup returns CDR1 LGHDT and CDR2 YNNKEL (reference sequence). The V segment lost 4 bases and the J segment 2 bases; nucleotides outside the gene matches: 10. This CDR3 is 16 amino acids long. CDR3: CASSRLARTGNYGYTF. The CDR3 DNA is TGTGCCAGCAGCCGTTTGGCGCGGACAGGAAACTATGGCTACACCTTC.

The chain carries TRBV5-4 and TRBJ1-1, with 7 bases matching TRBD1. The CDR3 sequence is 16 residues long. Germline values: CDR1 SGHNT, CDR2 YYREEE (reference sequence). V lost 4 bases and J lost 1; bases outside the gene matches: 10. The CDR3 spells CASSDGGGASNTEAFF. The DNA of the CDR3 is TGTGCCAGCAGCGATGGAGGGGGCGCATCGAACACTGAAGCTTTCTTT. Based on the CDR3 plus reference TRBV5-4 and TRBJ1-1, the full variable domain is ETGVTQSPTHLIKTRGQQVTLRCSSQSGHNTVSWYQQALGQGPQFIFQYYREEENGRGNFPPRFSGLQFPNYSSELNVNALELDDSALYLCASSDGGGASNTEAFFGQGTRLTVV.

The rearrangement joins TRBV2 to TRBJ2-7; 8 nucleotides match TRBD2. The CDR3 is 14 amino acids. The germline V gene encodes CDR1 SNHLY and CDR2 FYNNEI. V dropped 6 bases and J dropped 1; count of bases not matched to a gene: 5. The CDR3 DNA follows: TGTGCCAGCAGAGCGATAGCGGGATCCTACGAGCAGTACTTC. This codes for CASRAIAGSYEQYF.

The chain carries TRBV11-2 and TRBJ2-5, with D maybe TRBD2 (7 bases). Germline lookup yields CDR1 SGHAT and CDR2 FQNNGV. This CDR3 has 16 residues. V was pared by 6 bases and J by 1 base, with 18 bases between. CDR3 region: CASSLVGGQGQETQYF. Here the CDR3 DNA reads TGTGCCAGCAGTCTAGTGGGGGGGCAGGGCCAAGAGACCCAGTACTTC.

V gene TRBV12-5 combines with J gene TRBJ1-6; D is unresolved. V was clipped by 0 bases and J by 6 bases, with 9 bases between them. CDR1 is LGHNT and CDR2 is FRNRAP in the germline V gene. This CDR3 is built from 15 residues. CDR3: CASGLVHSPNSPLHF. In DNA form, the CDR3 reads TGTGCTAGTGGTTTGGTGCATAGTCCTAATTCACCCCTCCACTTT.

This clone has only one observation. This chain connects TRBV29-1 to TRBJ1-1, with D possibly TRBD1 on 6 matching bases. Germline CDR1 reads SQVTM; CDR2 reads ANQGSEA. V was clipped by 6 bases and J by 1 base, with 12 bases between them. CDR3 length equals 13 residues. The CDR3 reads CSVSGTRNTEAFF. DNA of the CDR3: TGCAGCGTCTCCGGGACAAGGAACACTGAAGCTTTCTTT. Supplemented by reference TRBV29-1 and TRBJ1-1, the full variable domain reads SAVISQKPSRDICQRGTSLTIQCQVDSQVTMMFWYRQQPGQSLTLIATANQGSEATYESGFVIDKFPISRPNLTFSTLTVSNMSPEDSSIYLCSVSGTRNTEAFFGQGTRLTVV.

This sequence joins TRBV7-2 and TRBJ1-1; maybe TRBD1 (6 bases). V was trimmed by 1 base and J by 6 bases, leaving 12 bases between them. The CDR3 totals 14 residues. Looked up from germline, CDR1 is SGHTA and CDR2 is FQGNSA. DNA for the CDR3: TGTGCCAGCAGCTTAGGACAGGTATTTTCTGAAGCTTTCTTT. This sequence encodes CASSLGQVFSEAFF.

The chain uses TRBV5-1 and TRBJ2-2, with TRBD1 as a possible D gene (5 bases). This CDR3 has 16 amino acids. Looked up from germline, CDR1 is SGHRS and CDR2 is YFSETQ. V shed 0 bases and J shed 1 base, with 10 bases lying between them. CDR3 region: CASSLVAGKNTGELFF. The CDR3, as DNA: TGCGCCAGCAGCTTGGTGGCAGGGAAGAACACCGGGGAGCTGTTTTTT.

A few counts support this clone. The rearrangement joins TRBV7-2 to TRBJ1-2; TRBD1 matches 7 bases. V gave up 3 bases and J gave up 7 bases; unmatched junction bases: 14. CDR1 is SGHTA and CDR2 is FQGNSA in the germline V gene. The CDR3 runs 16 residues. CDR3 coding DNA: TGTGCCAGCAGCTTCGGTTCCAGGGGGGCTAATCGTGGCTACACCTTC. This gives the protein CASSFGSRGANRGYTF. Drawing the rest from reference TRBV7-2 and TRBJ1-2, the complete variable domain is GAGVSQSPSNKVTEKGKDVELRCDPISGHTALYWYRQSLGQGLEFLIYFQGNSAPDKSGLPSDRFSAERTGGSVSTLTIQRTQQEDSAVYLCASSFGSRGANRGYTFGSGTRLTVV.

The rearrangement joins TRBV2 to TRBJ2-7; D is possibly TRBD1 (8 bases). CDR3 length: 13 residues. Trimming left V 9 bases short and J 4 bases short, with 16 bases between. The V gene's germline CDR1 is SNHLY and CDR2 FYNNEI. CDR3 nucleotide sequence: TGTGCCAGTAACAGGGGGGGCCCTTACGAGCAGTACTTC. Its protein is CASNRGGPYEQYF.

This chain connects TRBV7-9 to TRBJ1-2; D not certain. Germline V gives CDR1 SEHNR, CDR2 FQNEAQ (reference sequence). V shed 4 bases and J shed 2 bases, with 14 bases lying between them. CDR3 length: 15 amino acids. The CDR3 loop is CASSSRDWVNYGYTF. The CDR3 DNA is TGTGCCAGCAGCTCTAGAGACTGGGTCAACTATGGCTACACCTTC.

The V and J genes are TRBV3-1 (or the pseudogene TRBV3-2) and TRBJ1-1, with 10 bases aligning to TRBD1. This CDR3 region has 14 residues. The V gene's germline CDR1 is LGHDT and CDR2 YNNKEL (reference sequence). V dropped 4 bases and J dropped 4; count of bases not matched to a gene: 3. The CDR3 loop reads CASSRRDRGTEAFF. CDR3 DNA sequence: TGTGCCAGCAGCCGCCGGGACAGGGGCACTGAAGCTTTCTTT.

This chain uses TRBV10-3 with TRBJ2-7; 9 bases are shared with TRBD1. The CDR3 spans 15 residues. The ends lost 7 bases at V and 1 base at J; junction bases unmatched: 8. CDR1 is ENHRY, CDR2 SYGVKD, per germline. CDR3 sequence (DNA): TGTGCCATCAAAATAGGACAGGGGCCGTCCTACGAGCAGTACTTC. It encodes CAIKIGQGPSYEQYF.

The chain couples TRBV7-2 to TRBJ1-1, with TRBD1 as a possible D gene (6 bases). Trimming cost V 0 bases and J 1 base, with 18 bases left between them. The germline V gene has CDR1 SGHTA and CDR2 FQGNSA. CDR3 size: 18 residues. The CDR3 loop is CASSLARLTGTANTEAFF. The DNA of the CDR3 is TGTGCCAGCAGCTTAGCGCGGCTTACAGGGACGGCGAACACTGAAGCTTTCTTT.

The rearrangement uses TRBV5-1 and TRBJ2-1, with 9 bases aligning to TRBD1. There are 15 residues in the CDR3. CDR1 and CDR2 from the germline V gene are SGHRS and YFSETQ. V trimming: 3 bases; J trimming: 7 bases; junction bases outside the gene matches: 8. The CDR3 spells CASSWRGQGGNEQFF. The CDR3 DNA reads as TGCGCCAGCAGCTGGAGGGGACAGGGTGGAAATGAGCAGTTCTTC.

The chain combines TRBV3-1 (or the pseudogene TRBV3-2) with TRBJ2-2; 10 nucleotides align to TRBD2. The CDR3 totals 20 residues. V shed 1 base, J shed 6 bases, and the junction held 17 bases outside the gene matches. The V gene's germline CDR1 is LGHDT and CDR2 YNNKEL (reference sequence). The CDR3 DNA is TGTGCCAGCAGCCAAGGGGCCCGGCTAGCGGGAGCGGGGAGAGCCGGGGAGCTGTTTTTT. Translation gives CASSQGARLAGAGRAGELFF.